This TCR beta chain was captured in a study of PD-L1 blockade in urothelial cancer. At the level of the study: About nine tenths of the roughly 30 patients were men whose urothelial cancer was bladder-origin. Researchers found blood samples held a median of approximately 150,000 T cells.

Trimming removed 4 bases from V and 5 bases from J, with 21 bases in between. Germline lookup yields CDR1 SGHKS and CDR2 YYEKEE (reference sequence). There are 16 residues in the CDR3. This clone showed up just a few times. Time point in this sample: pretreatment peripheral blood. TCRdb's table, derived via immunoSEQ multiplex PCR, lists solely in-frame clones and lacks some. The repertoire has tens of thousands of clones, more than 75% of them found once; the top ten carry 14% to 15%. This sample comprised PBMCs, obtained around atezolizumab (anti-PD-L1) treatment. The sequence derives from a man in his fifties or sixties with urothelial cancer. The rearrangement links TRBV5-5 to TRBJ1-2; D is possibly TRBD1 (6 bases). As DNA, the CDR3 is TGTGCCAGCAGCCCCCGTCCTGAACAACAGGGTTATGGCTACACCTTC. This gives the protein CASSPRPEQQGYGYTF.